This TCR beta chain emerged from a study of T cell responses to AZD1222 COVID-19 vaccine. The study's findings and limits: Spike-specific TCR breadth and depth both grew after two AZD1222 doses. Only a handful of AZD1222 recipients, several in all, had baseline seropositivity.

With respect to this clone: The antigen remains unidentified.

Profiling relied on immunoSEQ multiplex PCR, and the TCRdb table lists in-frame clones only, not all of them. Found here are 70,000 or so clones, 65% to 80% of them singletons; the top ten hold about 12%. V was clipped by 7 bases and J by 1 base, with 10 bases between them. Germline-derived CDR1 and CDR2 are ENHRY and SYGVKD. The CDR3 runs 13 residues. Sequences were derived from peripheral blood, sampled on day 0 of AZD1222 vaccination. The receptor's source is an adult in good health. This chain uses TRBV10-3 with TRBJ1-1; D remains ambiguous. The CDR3 nucleotides read TGTGCCATCACCGGTTTAAAGAACACTGAAGCTTTCTTT. Translation gives CAITGLKNTEAFF.